The 13 T cell receptor beta chains reported below all come from one sample, sequenced in a study of cytomegalovirus exposure and HLA in healthy donors. Produced via immunoSEQ multiplex PCR; TCRdb's table is partial and in-frame only. Among tens of thousands of clones listed, about 94% were seen once. Source material: PBMCs. The receptors originated from a man aged 18 to 29 in good health and CMV-seropositive.

DNA of the CDR3: TGCAGCGTTGAAGGTGGCAGTTTAGCCAAAAACATTCAGTACTTC. This gives the protein CSVEGGSLAKNIQYF. The genes are TRBV29-1 and TRBJ2-4; no clear D gene. The germline V gene encodes CDR1 SQVTM and CDR2 ANQGSEA. The CDR3 sequence is 15 residues long. V was shortened by 1 base and J by 0 bases, with 10 bases between the two germline ends.

The chain carries TRBV7-9 and TRBJ2-1; 9 positions match TRBD1. Germline V gene data show CDR1 as SEHNR and CDR2 as FQNEAQ (reference sequence). The length of the CDR3 is 15 residues. V lost 2 bases to trimming and J lost 9 bases; unmatched junction nucleotides: 8. The CDR3 nucleotides are TGTGCCAGCAGCTTACGGACAGGGGAATTGGGTGAGCAGTTCTTC. Translation: CASSLRTGELGEQFF.

The V call is TRBV14, the J call TRBJ2-7; perhaps TRBD1 as D (5 bases). This CDR3 is 12 amino acids long. CDR1 and CDR2 (germline): SGHDN, FVKESK. V shed 0 bases and J shed 10 bases, with 10 bases lying between them. Written as DNA, the CDR3 is TGTGCCAGCAGCCAAGATGGTACAGGACAGTACTTC. Amino acid sequence: CASSQDGTGQYF. Using reference TRBV14 and TRBJ2-7 for the parts outside the CDR3, the full variable domain is EAGVTQFPSHSVIEKGQTVTLRCDPISGHDNLYWYRRVMGKEIKFLLHFVKESKQDESGMPNNRFLAERTGGTYSTLKVQPAELEDSGVYFCASSQDGTGQYFGPGTRLTVT.

The chain carries TRBV25-1 and TRBJ2-7; TRBD1 agrees at 7 bases. Germline V gene sequence: CDR1 MGHDK, CDR2 SYGVNS. This CDR3 region has 14 residues. J was trimmed by 9 bases and V by 8 bases; bases with no gene match: 16. The CDR3 DNA follows: TGTGCCAGCTCCCGGACAGGAGAGCGGTGGGGGCAGTACTTC. This sequence encodes CASSRTGERWGQYF.

The chain carries TRBV19 and TRBJ1-1; no clear D. V lost 3 bases, J lost 1 base, and 9 bases lay in between. The CDR3 is made up of 14 amino acids. Germline V lookup: CDR1 LNHDA, CDR2 SQIVND (reference sequence). The chain's CDR3 is CASSIQPGNTEAFF. In DNA, the CDR3 is TGTGCCAGTAGTATTCAACCAGGGAACACTGAAGCTTTCTTT.

The J gene is TRBJ2-3, the V gene TRBV27, with TRBD2 identical over 10 bases. CDR1 is MNHEY and CDR2 is SMNVEV in the germline V gene (reference sequence). With V trimmed by 5 bases and J by 1 base, 6 bases remained unmatched. The CDR3 consists of 16 residues. The CDR3 DNA reads as TGTGCCAGCAGTCCGATAGCGGGAGGAGGCACAGATACGCAGTATTTT. This gives the protein CASSPIAGGGTDTQYF.

The J gene is TRBJ2-1, the V gene TRBV6-1; D unclear. CDR1 and CDR2 from the germline V gene are MNHNS and SASEGT. Trimming cost V 2 bases and J 0 bases, with 14 bases left between them. The length of the CDR3 is 17 residues. CDR3 residues: CASSESSGSSSYNEQFF. The CDR3, as DNA: TGTGCCAGCAGTGAATCCTCCGGGTCTAGCTCCTACAATGAGCAGTTCTTC.

The genes are TRBV5-1 and TRBJ2-3, with D maybe TRBD1 (6 bases). Germline lookup yields CDR1 SGHRS and CDR2 YFSETQ. The CDR3 extends over 17 amino acids. Trimming removed 0 bases at V and 0 bases at J, with 14 bases between. The chain's CDR3 is CASSLAGRGPSTDTQYF. CDR3 DNA sequence: TGCGCCAGCAGCTTGGCCGGCAGGGGACCAAGCACAGATACGCAGTATTTT.

The chain uses TRBV20-1 and TRBJ2-7; 8 bases are shared with TRBD2. Germline V lookup: CDR1 DFQATT, CDR2 SNEGSKA (reference sequence). The CDR3 is made up of 11 amino acids. Here the CDR3 reads CSAKREYEQYF. CDR3 DNA sequence: TGCAGCGCAAAGCGGGAGTACGAGCAGTACTTC.

The genes are TRBV5-6 and TRBJ1-2; weak D call: TRBD1 (6 bases). Germline V lookup: CDR1 SGHDT, CDR2 YYEEEE. This CDR3 region has 16 residues. Trimming cost V 4 bases and J 1 base, with 17 bases left between them. The CDR3, as DNA: TGTGCCAGCAGCGAACACTCGGACAGCTATAACTATGGCTACACCTTC. This gives the protein CASSEHSDSYNYGYTF. Supplemented by reference TRBV5-6 and TRBJ1-2, the full variable domain reads DAGVTQSPTHLIKTRGQQVTLRCSPKSGHDTVSWYQQALGQGPQFIFQYYEEEERQRGNFPDRFSGHQFPNYSSELNVNALLLGDSALYLCASSEHSDSYNYGYTFGSGTRLTVV.

In DNA, the CDR3 is TGTGCCAGCAGCGCCCGACAGTTCACAGATACGCAGTATTTT. It translates to CASSARQFTDTQYF. This chain connects TRBV9 to TRBJ2-3; the D gene is possibly TRBD1 (5 bases). The CDR3 loop spans 14 amino acids. Looked up from germline, CDR1 is SGDLS and CDR2 is YYNGEE. Between the trimmed V and J ends, which lost 3 bases and 2 bases, there was a span of 10 bases. The full variable domain, rest sourced from reference TRBV9 and TRBJ2-3, is DSGVTQTPKHLITATGQRVTLRCSPRSGDLSVYWYQQSLDQGLQFLIQYYNGEERAKGNILERFSAQQFPDLHSELNLSSLELGDSALYFCASSARQFTDTQYFGPGTRLTVL.

This clone has a handful of counts. The CDR3 sequence: CASSRVLADFYEQYF. CDR3 DNA sequence: TGTGCCAGCAGCCGAGTACTAGCGGACTTCTACGAGCAGTACTTC. V and J are TRBV6-5 and TRBJ2-7; TRBD2 matches at 8 bases. This CDR3 is 15 amino acids long. The trim removed 6 bases at V and 3 bases at J, leaving 10 bases unmatched. Germline CDR1 is MNHEY and CDR2 is SVGAGI.

V and J are TRBV2 and TRBJ1-3, with D tentatively TRBD1 (5 bases). Germline V gene lookup returns CDR1 SNHLY and CDR2 FYNNEI. The CDR3 has 14 amino acids. Trimming shortened V by 7 bases and J by 0 bases, and 10 bases separated the two germline ends. The CDR3 DNA reads TGTGCCAGCAACGGGGGATTCTCTGGAAACACCATATATTTT. Its protein is CASNGGFSGNTIYF.